The 13 T cell receptor beta chains below all came from one sample that was sequenced in a study of long-term antiretroviral therapy in people with HIV. The assay used was immunoSEQ (version v3.0), run at survey level. TCRdb's table, derived via immunoSEQ multiplex PCR, lists solely in-frame clones and lacks some. The sample lists about 22,000 clones, around 80% seen once, with approximately 19% in the top ten. The sequenced sample was unsorted PBMCs, obtained 0.1 years before starting antiretroviral therapy. Every receptor here comes from a young man with HIV.

The CDR3 coding sequence is TGTGCCAGCCGGTGGGGCGGACCGAACACCGGGGAGCTGTTTTTT. It codes for CASRWGGPNTGELFF. The J gene is TRBJ2-2, the V gene TRBV28; TRBD1 is a possible D gene (5 bases). The V gene lost 8 bases and the J gene lost 0 bases, with 13 bases spanning the gap. Germline assignment: CDR1 MDHEN and CDR2 SYDVKM. The CDR3 spans 15 residues.

V and J are TRBV11-2 and TRBJ2-5; D is undetermined. In germline, CDR1 is SGHAT, CDR2 FQNNGV. Trimming stripped 6 bases from V and 3 bases from J, with 8 bases between. The CDR3 consists of 12 residues. The CDR3 DNA reads TGTGCCAGCAGATACGGAGAAGAGACCCAGTACTTC. Protein product: CASRYGEETQYF.

This clone was picked up one time. The CDR3 spells CASSFRGPGGGEQYF. CDR3 in DNA: TGTGCCAGCAGTTTCCGCGGTCCAGGGGGAGGCGAGCAGTACTTC. This sequence joins TRBV28 and TRBJ2-7; possible D gene TRBD1, 7 bases. This CDR3 contains 15 residues. CDR1 is MDHEN and CDR2 is SYDVKM in the germline V gene. V lost 3 bases and J lost 6, with 18 bases in between.

V and J are TRBV4-2 and TRBJ2-1; 10 bases match TRBD2. In germline, CDR1 is LGHNA, CDR2 YNFKEQ. The CDR3 runs to 17 residues. Germline trimming cut 1 base from V and 4 bases from J; bases unmatched to any gene: 7. CDR3 in amino acids: CASSQGQASGSYNEQFF. In nucleotides, the CDR3 is TGTGCCAGCAGCCAAGGTCAAGCTAGCGGGAGTTACAATGAGCAGTTCTTC.

The chain recombines TRBV6-1 with TRBJ2-7, with D possibly matching TRBD1 (7 bases). Trimming took 2 bases from V and 5 from J, leaving 16 bases between them. Germline CDR1 MNHNS, CDR2 SASEGT. This CDR3 contains 15 residues. The CDR3 here is CASSELASTGDEQYF. The CDR3 bases are TGTGCCAGCAGTGAACTAGCGTCTACAGGGGACGAGCAGTACTTC.

In DNA form, the CDR3 reads TGCGCCAGCAGGGACAGGGGGACCGGGGAGCTGTTTTTT. Protein: CASRDRGTGELFF. The chain employs TRBV4-1 and TRBJ2-2; 10 bases are shared with TRBD1. Germline V gene data show CDR1 as MGHRA and CDR2 as YSYEKL. CDR3 length: 13 amino acids. The V segment lost 6 bases and the J segment 5 bases; nucleotides outside the gene matches: 0.

V gene TRBV4-1 combines with J gene TRBJ1-4; D is unresolved. The length of the CDR3 is 13 residues. Germline V lookup: CDR1 MGHRA, CDR2 YSYEKL. Deletions cut 0 bases from V and 13 bases from J, with 12 bases between. This CDR3 is CASSQDGPAGLFF. Written as DNA, the CDR3 is TGCGCCAGCAGCCAAGATGGACCCGCAGGACTGTTTTTT.

A single count supports this clone. The chain links TRBV21-1 to TRBJ2-7; whether TRBD2, the table's D call, matches the DNA was not checked. TRBV21-1 is labeled a pseudogene. The CDR3 totals 18 residues. CDR3 bases: TGTGCCAGCAGCCACCGGGGACTAGCGGCCTGTGGGGTCTACGAGCAGTACTTC. Encoded protein: CASSHRGLAACGVYEQYF.

Note on this clone: In the same sample, other DNA sequences code for this CDR3. This chain connects TRBV9 to TRBJ2-7, with TRBD2 matching 8 bases. V was pared by 4 bases and J by 6 bases, with 9 bases of the junction left unmatched. Germline V lookup: CDR1 SGDLS, CDR2 YYNGEE. There are 14 residues in the CDR3. The DNA of the CDR3 is TGTGCCAGCAGCCCCCGTAGAGCGGGAGTCGAGCAGTACTTC. This translates into CASSPRRAGVEQYF.

The V and J genes are TRBV4-2 and TRBJ2-7; TRBD1 agrees at 8 bases. The V gene's germline CDR1 is LGHNA and CDR2 YNFKEQ. V dropped 0 bases and J dropped 1; count of bases not matched to a gene: 5. The CDR3 sequence is 16 residues long. CDR3 protein: CASSQELGTGSYEQYF. CDR3 DNA sequence: TGTGCCAGCAGCCAAGAGCTAGGGACAGGATCCTACGAGCAGTACTTC.

The chain uses TRBV9 and TRBJ2-7, with 8 bases that match TRBD1. V shed 4 bases and J 0 bases; nucleotides not matched to a gene: 3. Germline CDR1 SGDLS, CDR2 YYNGEE. The CDR3 has 14 residues. Written as DNA, the CDR3 is TGTGCCAGCAGCCCCGGGACAGGCTCCTACGAGCAGTACTTC. Translated, it gives CASSPGTGSYEQYF. Combining the CDR3 with reference TRBV9 and TRBJ2-7 gives the whole variable domain DSGVTQTPKHLITATGQRVTLRCSPRSGDLSVYWYQQSLDQGLQFLIQYYNGEERAKGNILERFSAQQFPDLHSELNLSSLELGDSALYFCASSPGTGSYEQYFGPGTRLTVT.

The rearrangement uses TRBV18 and TRBJ1-5; D ambiguous. Germline V gene data show CDR1 as KGHSH and CDR2 as LQKENI. Trimming stripped 1 base from V and 1 base from J, with 5 bases between. The CDR3 spans 14 residues. CDR3 region: CASSPLNSNQPQHF. CDR3 coding DNA: TGTGCCAGCTCACCACTGAACAGCAATCAGCCCCAGCATTTT.

This clone is labeled medium-sized. The chain has TRBV14 and TRBJ1-4, with D unclear. The CDR3 runs to 11 residues. V lost 3 bases and J 10 bases, leaving 6 bases between the germline ends. Germline V lookup: CDR1 SGHDN, CDR2 FVKESK. The CDR3 nucleotides read TGTGCCAGCAGCCAGAGAGTAAAACTGTTTTTT. Translating gives CASSQRVKLFF. Combining the CDR3 with reference TRBV14 and TRBJ1-4 gives the whole variable domain EAGVTQFPSHSVIEKGQTVTLRCDPISGHDNLYWYRRVMGKEIKFLLHFVKESKQDESGMPNNRFLAERTGGTYSTLKVQPAELEDSGVYFCASSQRVKLFFGSGTQLSVL.